The 22 T cell receptor beta chains presented below share a single source sample, sequenced in a study of cytomegalovirus exposure and HLA in healthy donors. Amplification used 60 Vbeta primers and 13 Jbeta primers. Measured with immunoSEQ multiplex PCR; TCRdb has only the in-frame clones, and not every one. The sample has tens of thousands of clones. Sample: PBMCs. The source of these receptors is a female donor in good health and CMV-seropositive.

The rearrangement joins TRBV19 to TRBJ2-7, with 11 positions matching TRBD2. Germline values: CDR1 LNHDA, CDR2 SQIVND (reference sequence). Trimming cost V 5 bases and J 4 bases; bases outside gene matches: 10. The length of the CDR3 is 16 residues. In nucleotides, the CDR3 is TGTGCCAGTAGTGCCGGACTAGCGGGCGACGCGTACGAGCAGTACTTC. Residues: CASSAGLAGDAYEQYF. Looking up the rest from reference TRBV19 and TRBJ2-7 gives the full variable domain: DGGITQSPKYLFRKEGQNVTLSCEQNLNHDAMYWYRQDPGQGLRLIYYSQIVNDFQKGDIAEGYSVSREKKESFPLTVTSAQKNPTAFYLCASSAGLAGDAYEQYFGPGTRLTVT.

The chain joins TRBV11-2 to TRBJ2-7; D remains unclear. From germline, CDR1 is SGHAT and CDR2 FQNNGV. Trimming took off 3 bases at V and 5 bases at J, with 14 bases between the two ends. The CDR3 has 14 amino acids. The CDR3 is CASSFYALSHEQYF. CDR3 coding DNA: TGTGCCAGCAGCTTTTATGCACTTTCGCACGAGCAGTACTTC.

DNA for the CDR3: TGTGCCAGCAGCTTAACGCCGGGAAAACTGTTTTTT. Encoded protein: CASSLTPGKLFF. The genes are TRBV7-2 and TRBJ1-4; D is uncertain. The CDR3 runs 12 residues. Deletions cut 2 bases from V and 10 bases from J, with 8 bases between. The germline CDR1 and CDR2 sequences are SGHTA and FQGNSA.

J is TRBJ2-7 and V is TRBV6-5; 8 bases fit TRBD2. CDR1 is MNHEY, CDR2 SVGAGI, per germline. The V segment lost 6 bases and the J segment 3 bases; nucleotides outside the gene matches: 7. The length of the CDR3 is 14 residues. CDR3 in amino acids: CASRNSGVRYEQYF. CDR3 in DNA: TGTGCCAGCAGGAATAGCGGGGTTCGCTACGAGCAGTACTTC.

V usage is TRBV6-5 and J usage is TRBJ1-2, with 8 nucleotides matching TRBD1. This CDR3 has 15 residues. Trimming cost V 8 bases and J 2 bases; bases outside gene matches: 10. Per germline, CDR1 MNHEY and CDR2 SVGAGI. As DNA, the CDR3 is TGTGCCAGCCGGGACACCGGGACAGGCAACTATGGCTACACCTTC. Residues: CASRDTGTGNYGYTF.

CDR3: CASSLLGGEQYF. The CDR3 nucleotides read TGTGCCAGCAGCTTGTTGGGGGGCGAGCAGTACTTC. The V and J genes are TRBV5-4 and TRBJ2-7; maybe TRBD2 (6 bases). CDR3 length: 12 residues. V shed 1 base and J shed 6 bases, with 8 bases lying between them. Germline CDR1 is SGHNT and CDR2 is YYREEE (reference sequence).

The chain employs TRBV19 and TRBJ1-3; D possibly corresponds to TRBD1 (6 bases). Germline CDR1 LNHDA, CDR2 SQIVND (reference sequence). The V end lost 5 bases, the J end lost 4 bases, and 12 bases lay between the germline ends. The CDR3 spans 14 residues. CDR3 in amino acids: CASSSGGTGNTIYF. The CDR3, as DNA: TGTGCCAGTAGTTCGGGTGGGACAGGAAACACCATATATTTT.

The gene calls are TRBV5-4 and TRBJ1-6; D unresolved. Deletions cut 2 bases from V and 6 bases from J, with 9 bases between. The CDR3 covers 14 residues. Germline CDR1 reads SGHNT; CDR2 reads YYREEE (reference sequence). The CDR3 spells CASSFKAGNSPLHF. For the CDR3, the DNA is TGTGCCAGCAGCTTTAAAGCGGGTAATTCACCCCTCCACTTT.

V is TRBV9 and J is TRBJ2-1; 14 bases match TRBD2. J lost 2 bases, V lost 2 bases, and 3 bases had no gene match. The length of the CDR3 is 17 residues. Per germline, CDR1 SGDLS and CDR2 YYNGEE. The CDR3 DNA reads as TGTGCCAGCAGCGTCGGGACTAGCGGGGGCCCCTACAATGAGCAGTTCTTC. This sequence encodes CASSVGTSGGPYNEQFF.

This chain uses TRBV6-5 with TRBJ2-2, with D perhaps TRBD1 (5 bases). The V gene's germline CDR1 is MNHEY and CDR2 SVGAGI. This CDR3 is 14 amino acids long. V lost 6 bases to trimming and J lost 3 bases, with 11 bases between them. CDR3 protein: CASSSVRDTGELFF. CDR3 nucleotides: TGTGCCAGCAGCTCGGTCAGGGACACCGGGGAGCTGTTTTTT.

The chain carries TRBV5-4 and TRBJ1-6; possibly TRBD1 for D (5 bases). This CDR3 comprises 14 residues. From germline, CDR1 is SGHNT and CDR2 YYREEE (reference sequence). The ends were cut back, 0 bases at V and 11 bases at J, with 12 bases in the middle. In DNA form, the CDR3 reads TGTGCCAGCAGCTTGGGTTGGGGCGGAACACCCCTCCACTTT. Protein sequence: CASSLGWGGTPLHF.

The J gene is TRBJ2-3, the V gene TRBV6-6; 9 nucleotides match TRBD1. The CDR3 runs 15 residues. V was pared by 6 bases and J by 1 base, with 5 bases of the junction left unmatched. Germline CDR1 is MNHNY and CDR2 is SVGAGI (reference sequence). The CDR3 nucleotides read TGTGCCAGCAGAGAACAGGGGGCCGGCACAGATACGCAGTATTTT. Protein: CASREQGAGTDTQYF.

In DNA, the CDR3 is TGTGCCAGCACCGGGACAGGGCGGAGCTATGGCTACACCTTC. Its translation is CASTGTGRSYGYTF. The chain couples TRBV6-1 to TRBJ1-2, with 9 bases identical to TRBD1. This CDR3 has 14 residues. CDR1 MNHNS and CDR2 SASEGT come from the germline V gene. V lost 7 bases, J lost 4 bases, and 7 bases stayed unmatched.

The chain links TRBV6-5 to TRBJ2-5, with 7 bases matching TRBD2. Germline assignment: CDR1 MNHEY and CDR2 SVGAGI. The CDR3 sequence is 15 residues long. The V gene end was trimmed by 6 bases and the J gene end by 0 bases; junction bases not matched to a gene: 7. CDR3 in amino acids: CASSRTRGNQETQYF. DNA of the CDR3: TGTGCCAGCAGCAGAACGCGGGGGAACCAAGAGACCCAGTACTTC.

The chain uses TRBV7-2 and TRBJ2-2, with 9 bases fitting TRBD2. V shed 1 base and J 5 bases; nucleotides not matched to a gene: 2. Germline CDR1 and CDR2: SGHTA and FQGNSA. This CDR3 comprises 15 residues. CDR3 sequence (DNA): TGTGCCAGCAGCTTAGGAGCGGGGGGAACCGGGGAGCTGTTTTTT. Protein: CASSLGAGGTGELFF. Drawing the rest from reference TRBV7-2 and TRBJ2-2, the complete variable domain is GAGVSQSPSNKVTEKGKDVELRCDPISGHTALYWYRQSLGQGLEFLIYFQGNSAPDKSGLPSDRFSAERTGGSVSTLTIQRTQQEDSAVYLCASSLGAGGTGELFFGEGSRLTVL.

The CDR3 nucleotides are TGTGCCAGCTCACCAGACGGGGTCCAAGAGACCCAGTACTTC. It yields the protein CASSPDGVQETQYF. The V and J genes are TRBV18 and TRBJ2-5, with a possible D match to TRBD2 (5 bases). Germline values: CDR1 KGHSH, CDR2 LQKENI. V was pared by 2 bases and J by 1 base, with 8 bases between. The CDR3 spans 14 residues.

The genes are TRBV20-1 and TRBJ2-1; D ambiguous. Germline V gene sequence: CDR1 DFQATT, CDR2 SNEGSKA (reference sequence). The CDR3 sequence is 11 residues long. Deletions cut 4 bases from V and 7 bases from J, with 8 bases between. The CDR3 is CSATSVNEQFF. In DNA form, the CDR3 reads TGCAGTGCTACGTCTGTGAATGAGCAGTTCTTC.

The chain combines TRBV4-1 with TRBJ2-1; 8 nucleotides agree with TRBD1. This CDR3 region has 15 residues. V gave up 4 bases and J gave up 2 bases; unmatched junction bases: 4. Per germline, CDR1 MGHRA and CDR2 YSYEKL. The CDR3 DNA reads TGCGCCAGCAGCCCAGGACAGGGACCCTACAATGAGCAGTTCTTC. This sequence encodes CASSPGQGPYNEQFF.

The chain carries TRBV19 and TRBJ2-3, with 7 nucleotides matching TRBD1. CDR1 is LNHDA, CDR2 SQIVND, per germline (reference sequence). The V segment lost 3 bases and the J segment 7 bases; nucleotides outside the gene matches: 10. The CDR3 runs to 15 residues. CDR3 sequence (DNA): TGTGCCAGTAGTATCCCCCACAGGGGCGGGTATACGCAGTATTTT. Translation gives CASSIPHRGGYTQYF. Complete variable domain (other parts from reference TRBV19 and TRBJ2-3): DGGITQSPKYLFRKEGQNVTLSCEQNLNHDAMYWYRQDPGQGLRLIYYSQIVNDFQKGDIAEGYSVSREKKESFPLTVTSAQKNPTAFYLCASSIPHRGGYTQYFGPGTRLTVL.

The chain has TRBV5-1 and TRBJ2-3; tentative D call: TRBD1 (5 bases). The CDR3 loop spans 13 amino acids. CDR1 SGHRS and CDR2 YFSETQ come from the germline V gene. Trimming took 2 bases from V and 1 from J, leaving 5 bases between them. For the CDR3, the DNA is TGCGCCAGCAGCTTAGGGGGCACAGATACGCAGTATTTT. Protein sequence: CASSLGGTDTQYF. Looking up the rest from reference TRBV5-1 and TRBJ2-3 gives the full variable domain: KAGVTQTPRYLIKTRGQQVTLSCSPISGHRSVSWYQQTPGQGLQFLFEYFSETQRNKGNFPGRFSGRQFSNSRSEMNVSTLELGDSALYLCASSLGGTDTQYFGPGTRLTVL.

This chain links TRBV29-1 with TRBJ2-7, with D maybe TRBD1 (5 bases). The CDR3 covers 14 residues. The V gene's germline CDR1 is SQVTM and CDR2 ANQGSEA. The V end was cut by 0 bases, the J end by 5 bases, with 14 bases between. In nucleotides, the CDR3 is TGCAGCGTTGAAGATAGGGGTAAGAGCGACGAGCAGTACTTC. Amino acid sequence: CSVEDRGKSDEQYF.

The chain has TRBV2 and TRBJ1-5; tentative D call: TRBD1 (6 bases). The CDR3 consists of 15 residues. The V and J ends lost 5 bases and 2 bases respectively, with 13 bases between them. Germline CDR1 SNHLY, CDR2 FYNNEI. The CDR3 reads CASSPQGVGNQPQHF. CDR3 DNA sequence: TGTGCCAGCAGTCCACAGGGAGTAGGCAATCAGCCCCAGCATTTT.